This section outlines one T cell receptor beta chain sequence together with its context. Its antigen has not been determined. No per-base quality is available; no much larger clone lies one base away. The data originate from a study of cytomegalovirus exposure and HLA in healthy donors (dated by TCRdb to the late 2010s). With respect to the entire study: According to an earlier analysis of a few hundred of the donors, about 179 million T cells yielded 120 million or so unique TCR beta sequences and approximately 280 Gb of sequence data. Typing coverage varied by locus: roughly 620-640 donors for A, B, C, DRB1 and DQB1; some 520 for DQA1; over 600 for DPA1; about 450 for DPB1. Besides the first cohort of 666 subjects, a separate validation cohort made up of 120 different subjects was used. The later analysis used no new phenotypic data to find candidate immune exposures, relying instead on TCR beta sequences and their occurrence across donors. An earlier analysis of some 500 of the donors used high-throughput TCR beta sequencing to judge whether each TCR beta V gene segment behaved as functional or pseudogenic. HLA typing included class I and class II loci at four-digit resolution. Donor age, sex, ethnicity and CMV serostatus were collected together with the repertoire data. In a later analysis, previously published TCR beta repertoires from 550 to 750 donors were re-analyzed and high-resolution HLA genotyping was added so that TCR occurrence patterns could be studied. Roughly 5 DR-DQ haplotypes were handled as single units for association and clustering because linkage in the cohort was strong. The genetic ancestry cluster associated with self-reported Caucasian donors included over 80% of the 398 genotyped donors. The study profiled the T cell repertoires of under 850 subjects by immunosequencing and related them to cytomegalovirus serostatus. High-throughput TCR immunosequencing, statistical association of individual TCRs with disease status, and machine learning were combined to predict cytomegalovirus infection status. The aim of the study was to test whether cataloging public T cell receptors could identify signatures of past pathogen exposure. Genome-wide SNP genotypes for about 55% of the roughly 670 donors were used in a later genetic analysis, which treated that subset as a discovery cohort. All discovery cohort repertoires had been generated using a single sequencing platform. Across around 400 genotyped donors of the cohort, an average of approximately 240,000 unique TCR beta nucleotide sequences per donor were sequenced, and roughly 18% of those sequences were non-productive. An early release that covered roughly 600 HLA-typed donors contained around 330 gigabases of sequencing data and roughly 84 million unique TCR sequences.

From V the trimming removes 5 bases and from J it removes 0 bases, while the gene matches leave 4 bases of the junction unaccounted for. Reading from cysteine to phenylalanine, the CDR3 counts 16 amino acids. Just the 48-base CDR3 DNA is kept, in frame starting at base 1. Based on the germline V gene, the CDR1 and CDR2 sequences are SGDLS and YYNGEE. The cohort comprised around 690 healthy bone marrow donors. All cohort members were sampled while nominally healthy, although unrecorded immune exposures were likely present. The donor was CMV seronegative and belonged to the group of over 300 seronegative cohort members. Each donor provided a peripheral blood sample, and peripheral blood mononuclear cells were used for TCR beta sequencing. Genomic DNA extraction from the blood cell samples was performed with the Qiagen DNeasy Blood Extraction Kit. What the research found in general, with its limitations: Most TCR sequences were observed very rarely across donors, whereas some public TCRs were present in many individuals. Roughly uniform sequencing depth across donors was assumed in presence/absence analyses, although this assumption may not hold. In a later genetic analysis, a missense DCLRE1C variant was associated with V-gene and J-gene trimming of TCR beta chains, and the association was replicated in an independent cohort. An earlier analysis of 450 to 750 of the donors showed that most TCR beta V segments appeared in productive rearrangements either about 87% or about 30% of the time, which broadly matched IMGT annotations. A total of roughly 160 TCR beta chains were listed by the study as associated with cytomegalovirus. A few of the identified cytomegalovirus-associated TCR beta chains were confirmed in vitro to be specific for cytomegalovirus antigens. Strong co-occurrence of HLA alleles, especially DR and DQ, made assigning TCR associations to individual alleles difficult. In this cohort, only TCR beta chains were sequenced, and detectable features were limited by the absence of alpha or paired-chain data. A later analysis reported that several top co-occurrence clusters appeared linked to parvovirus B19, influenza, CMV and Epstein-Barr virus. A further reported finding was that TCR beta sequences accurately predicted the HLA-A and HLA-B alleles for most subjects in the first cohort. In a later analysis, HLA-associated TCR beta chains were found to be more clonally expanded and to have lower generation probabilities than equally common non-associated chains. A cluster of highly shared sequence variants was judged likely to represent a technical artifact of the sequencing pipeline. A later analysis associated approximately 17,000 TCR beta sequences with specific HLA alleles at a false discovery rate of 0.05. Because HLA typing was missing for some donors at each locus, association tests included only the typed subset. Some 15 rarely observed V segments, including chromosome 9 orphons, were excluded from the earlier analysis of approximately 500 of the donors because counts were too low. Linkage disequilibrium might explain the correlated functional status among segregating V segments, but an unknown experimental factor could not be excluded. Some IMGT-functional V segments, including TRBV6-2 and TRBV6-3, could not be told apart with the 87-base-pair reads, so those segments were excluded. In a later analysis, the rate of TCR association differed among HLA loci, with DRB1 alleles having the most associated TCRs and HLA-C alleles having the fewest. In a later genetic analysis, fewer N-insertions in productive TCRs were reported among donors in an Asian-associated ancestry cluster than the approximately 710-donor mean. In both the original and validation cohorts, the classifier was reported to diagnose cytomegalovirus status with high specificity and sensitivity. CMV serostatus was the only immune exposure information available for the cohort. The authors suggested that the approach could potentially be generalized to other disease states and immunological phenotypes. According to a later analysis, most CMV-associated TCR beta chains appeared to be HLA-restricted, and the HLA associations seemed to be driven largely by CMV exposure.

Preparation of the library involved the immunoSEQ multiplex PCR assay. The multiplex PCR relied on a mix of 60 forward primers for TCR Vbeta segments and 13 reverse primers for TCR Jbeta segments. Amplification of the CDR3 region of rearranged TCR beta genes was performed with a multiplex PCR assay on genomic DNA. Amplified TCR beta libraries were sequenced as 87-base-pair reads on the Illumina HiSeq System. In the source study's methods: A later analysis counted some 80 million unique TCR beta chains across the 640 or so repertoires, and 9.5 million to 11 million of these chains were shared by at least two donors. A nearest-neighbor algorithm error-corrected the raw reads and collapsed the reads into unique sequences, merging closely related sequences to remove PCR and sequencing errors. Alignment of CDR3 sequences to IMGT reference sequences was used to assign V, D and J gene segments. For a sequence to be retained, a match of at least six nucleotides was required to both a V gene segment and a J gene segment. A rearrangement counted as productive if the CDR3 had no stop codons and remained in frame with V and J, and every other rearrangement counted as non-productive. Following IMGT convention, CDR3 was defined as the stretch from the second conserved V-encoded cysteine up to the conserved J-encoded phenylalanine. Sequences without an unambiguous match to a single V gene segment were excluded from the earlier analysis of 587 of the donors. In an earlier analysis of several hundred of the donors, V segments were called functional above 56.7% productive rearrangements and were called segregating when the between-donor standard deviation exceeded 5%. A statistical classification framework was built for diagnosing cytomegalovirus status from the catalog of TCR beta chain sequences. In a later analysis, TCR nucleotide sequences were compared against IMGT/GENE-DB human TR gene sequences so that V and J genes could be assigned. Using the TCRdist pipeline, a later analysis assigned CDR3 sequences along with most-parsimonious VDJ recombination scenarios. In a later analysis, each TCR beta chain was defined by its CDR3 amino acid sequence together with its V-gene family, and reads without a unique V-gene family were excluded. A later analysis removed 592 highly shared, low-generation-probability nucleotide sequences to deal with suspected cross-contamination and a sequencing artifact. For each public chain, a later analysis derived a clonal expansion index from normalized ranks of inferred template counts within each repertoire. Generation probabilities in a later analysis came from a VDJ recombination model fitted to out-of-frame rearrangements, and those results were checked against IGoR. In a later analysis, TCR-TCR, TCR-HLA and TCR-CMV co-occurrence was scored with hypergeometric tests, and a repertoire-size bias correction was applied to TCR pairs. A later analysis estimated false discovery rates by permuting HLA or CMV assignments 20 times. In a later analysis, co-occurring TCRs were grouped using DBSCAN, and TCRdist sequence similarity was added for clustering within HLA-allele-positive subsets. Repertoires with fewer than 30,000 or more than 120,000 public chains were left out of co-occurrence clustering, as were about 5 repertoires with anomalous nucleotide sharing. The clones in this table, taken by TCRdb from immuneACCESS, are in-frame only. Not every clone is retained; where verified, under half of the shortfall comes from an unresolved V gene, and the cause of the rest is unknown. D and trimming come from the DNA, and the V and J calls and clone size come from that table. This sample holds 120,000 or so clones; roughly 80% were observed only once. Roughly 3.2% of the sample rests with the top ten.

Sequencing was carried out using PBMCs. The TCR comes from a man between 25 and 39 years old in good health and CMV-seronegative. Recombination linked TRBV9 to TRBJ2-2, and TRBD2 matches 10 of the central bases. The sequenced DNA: TGTGCCAGCAGTTCCAGCGGGGGGGCGAACACCGGGGAGCTGTTTTTT. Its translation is CASSSSGGANTGELFF.